This T cell receptor beta chain was identified in a study of blood T cell repertoires in COVID-19. Turning to the study itself: Collection of acute and convalescent COVID-19 samples took place in the United States, Italy and Spain.

As originally analysed: Nucleated cell number was recorded as an estimate derived from reference gene primer amplification. Assay: immunoSEQ multiplex PCR; the TCRdb copy retains only in-frame clones and omits some. V, J and clone size were drawn from that table, and D and trimming were deduced from the DNA. The sample lists some 200,000 clones, 80% to 90% occurring once. CDR1 and CDR2 (germline): SGHVS, FQNEAQ. The CDR3 extends over 16 amino acids. V lost 5 bases, J lost 0 bases, and 8 bases stayed unmatched. The chain has TRBV7-8 and TRBJ2-7, with 9 bases aligning to TRBD1. The receptor's source is a man older than 75 with acute or convalescent COVID-19. Sequencing input: peripheral blood. CDR3 sequence (DNA): TGTGCCAGCAGCGCGCCGGGACAGGGTCTCTCCTACGAGCAGTACTTC. It specifies CASSAPGQGLSYEQYF. Using reference TRBV7-8 and TRBJ2-7 for the parts outside the CDR3, the full variable domain is GAGVSQSPRYKVAKRGQDVALRCDPISGHVSLFWYQQALGQGPEFLTYFQNEAQLDKSGLPSDRFFAERPEGSVSTLKIQRTQQEDSAVYLCASSAPGQGLSYEQYFGPGTRLTVT.